The clone carrying this T cell receptor beta chain was seen a few times. Its antigen remains unknown. V shed 5 bases and J shed 0 bases, with 14 bases lying between them. The CDR3 spans 15 residues. Germline CDR1 DFQATT, CDR2 SNEGSKA (reference sequence). TCRdb fed the 5' RACE reads into MiXCR, producing one record per CDR3 protein. The sample lists approximately 550,000 distinct CDR3 sequences; roughly 13% were seen once. The sample belongs to a study of CD8 T cells in ankylosing spondylitis. Study-level findings and limits: Among TCR beta sequences, a motif of several highly homologous variants appeared characteristic of ankylosing spondylitis blood. Significant enrichment of disease-linked clones was reported in matched ankylosing spondylitis synovial fluid. The authors found the disease-linked clones to be CD8+ and relatively rare in peripheral blood.

The V gene is TRBV20-1, the J gene TRBJ2-1, with D maybe TRBD2 (6 bases). Sequences were obtained from blood, either unsorted or a sorted T cell fraction (not recorded which). The origin of this receptor is a male donor with ankylosing spondylitis. The CDR3 reads CSAAGLKSSYNEQFF. As DNA, the CDR3 is TGCAGTGCTGCGGGACTCAAGAGCTCCTACAATGAGCAGTTCTTC.